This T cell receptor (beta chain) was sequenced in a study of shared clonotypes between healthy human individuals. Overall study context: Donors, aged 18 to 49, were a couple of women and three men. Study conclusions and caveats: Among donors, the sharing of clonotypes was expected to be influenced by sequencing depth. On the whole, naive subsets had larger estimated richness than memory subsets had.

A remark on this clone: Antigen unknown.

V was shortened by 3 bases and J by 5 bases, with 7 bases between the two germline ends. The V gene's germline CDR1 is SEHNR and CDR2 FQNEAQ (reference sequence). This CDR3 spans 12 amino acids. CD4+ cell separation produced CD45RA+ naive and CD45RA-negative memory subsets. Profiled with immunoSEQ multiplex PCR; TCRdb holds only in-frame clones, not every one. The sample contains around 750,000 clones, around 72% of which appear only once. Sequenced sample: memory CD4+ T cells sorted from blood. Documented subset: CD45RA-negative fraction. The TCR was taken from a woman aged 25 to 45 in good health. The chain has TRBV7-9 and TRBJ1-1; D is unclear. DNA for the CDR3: TGTGCCAGCAGCTTCAGCGGTACTGAAGCTTTCTTT. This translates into CASSFSGTEAFF.